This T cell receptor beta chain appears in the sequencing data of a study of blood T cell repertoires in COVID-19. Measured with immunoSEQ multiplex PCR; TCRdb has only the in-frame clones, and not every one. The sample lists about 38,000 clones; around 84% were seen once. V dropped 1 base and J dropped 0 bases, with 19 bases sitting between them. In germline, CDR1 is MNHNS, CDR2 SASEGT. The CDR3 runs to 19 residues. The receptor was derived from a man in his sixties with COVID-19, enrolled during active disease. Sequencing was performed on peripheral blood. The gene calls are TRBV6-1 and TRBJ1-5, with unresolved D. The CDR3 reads CASSEGREEGGYSNQPQHF. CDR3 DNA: TGTGCCAGCAGTGAAGGGAGGGAGGAGGGAGGGTATAGCAATCAGCCCCAGCATTTT.